This is a list of T cell receptor beta chains from one sample in a study of CD8 T cells in Susac syndrome. TCRdb called the immunoSEQ multiplex PCR reads again in MiXCR, with one record for every CDR3 protein. The table records around 70,000 distinct CDR3 sequences, around 96% of them present only once. Sequencing input: CD8+ T cells from PBMCs. Every receptor here comes from a human donor with multiple sclerosis. Both conserved end residues are part of each CDR3. D genes are given only for firm matches. Size is omitted from some rows. Given values are once, few, many or a class for expanded clones.

length	V	J	size	D	DNA	CDR3
15	TRBV3-1	TRBJ2-3	.	.	TGTGCCAGCAGCCAAGGGGGGCTAAACACAGATACGCAGTATTTT	CASSQGGLNTDTQYF
15	TRBV29-1	TRBJ2-7	.	TRBD1	TGCAGCGTTGAAGGAGACAGGGGGTTGGCCTACGAGCAGTACTTC	CSVEGDRGLAYEQYF
18	TRBV13	TRBJ2-6	.	TRBD1	TGTGCCAGCAGCCCACGTCCCGGGACAGGGTCTGGGGCCAACGTCCTGACTTTC	CASSPRPGTGSGANVLTF
17	TRBV5-1	TRBJ2-7	.	.	TGCGCCAGCAGCCTAGGTTCAGCAGAGGAATATCCCTACGAGCAGTACTTC	CASSLGSAEEYPYEQYF
13	TRBV12-3/TRBV12-4	TRBJ2-5	.	.	TGTGCCAGCAGTTTGTTTCGGCCAGAGACCCAGTACTTC	CASSLFRPETQYF
15	TRBV15	TRBJ2-1	.	TRBD2	TGTGCCACCAGCAGAGATGGTAGGGAGGGGAATGAGCAGTTCTTC	CATSRDGREGNEQFF
14	TRBV3-1	TRBJ2-7	.	.	TGTGCCAGCAGCCACGGAGGGGCGCGAGACGAGCAGTACTTC	CASSHGGARDEQYF
15	TRBV7-2	TRBJ2-3	.	.	TGTGCCAGCAGCTTAGTAGGTGGGGGAGGAGATACGCAGTATTTT	CASSLVGGGGDTQYF
11	TRBV7-9	TRBJ1-3	.	.	TGTGCCAGCAGCGCTGGGGACACCATATATTTT	CASSAGDTIYF
13	TRBV30	TRBJ1-6	.	.	TGTGCCTGGTCCCGGGAGGAGAATTCACCCCTCCACTTT	CAWSREENSPLHF
18	TRBV5-4	TRBJ2-6	.	TRBD2	TGTGCCAGCAGCTTGCTCCCGGGGGGGTTCTCTGGGGCCAACGTCCTGACTTTC	CASSLLPGGFSGANVLTF
11	TRBV28	TRBJ1-4	.	.	TGTGCCAGCAGTCAGGTCGAAAAACTGTTTTTT	CASSQVEKLFF
14	TRBV30	TRBJ1-1	.	.	TGTGCCTGGAATCGGGGGACGAGAGACACTGAAGCTTTCTTT	CAWNRGTRDTEAFF
17	TRBV9	TRBJ1-6	.	TRBD1	TGTGCCAGCAGCGCGGGACAGGGGGAATCCTATAATTCACCCCTCCACTTT	CASSAGQGESYNSPLHF
13	TRBV30	TRBJ2-7	.	TRBD1	TGTGCCTGGAGCGGGGGACAGGGGTACGAGCAGTACTTC	CAWSGGQGYEQYF
15	TRBV3-1	TRBJ2-5	once	TRBD2	TGTGCCAGCATCGCGACTAGCGGGTTACGAGAGACCCAGTACTTC	CASIATSGLRETQYF
13	TRBV4-1	TRBJ1-1	.	.	TGCGCCAGCAGCCGAAGCGGGGGGTCTGAAGCTTTCTTT	CASSRSGGSEAFF
18	TRBV6-1	TRBJ2-1	.	TRBD2	TGTGCCAGCAGCCCTTGGGGTAGCGGGGCATATTCCTACAATGAGCAGTTCTTC	CASSPWGSGAYSYNEQFF
15	TRBV29-1	TRBJ2-1	.	.	TGCAGCGTGGAAACAGGTTCGGGTTCCTACAATGAGCAGTTCTTC	CSVETGSGSYNEQFF
15	TRBV5-4	TRBJ1-2	once	TRBD1	TGTGCCAGCTATCAAGGGACAGGGCGGCTTTATGGCTACACCTTC	CASYQGTGRLYGYTF